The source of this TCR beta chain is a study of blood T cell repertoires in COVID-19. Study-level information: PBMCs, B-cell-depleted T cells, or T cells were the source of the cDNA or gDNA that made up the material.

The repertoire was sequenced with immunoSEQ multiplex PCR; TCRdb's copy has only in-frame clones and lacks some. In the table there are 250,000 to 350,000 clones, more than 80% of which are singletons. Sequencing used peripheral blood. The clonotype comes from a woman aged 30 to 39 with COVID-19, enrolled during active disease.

In DNA, the CDR3 is TGCGCCAGCAGCTTGGCCGGGAAAGATCAGCCCCAGCATTTT. This encodes CASSLAGKDQPQHF. The rearrangement links TRBV5-1 to TRBJ1-5; D is unresolved. This CDR3 comprises 14 residues. Trimming cost V 0 bases and J 5 bases, with 9 bases left between them. Germline V CDR1 and CDR2: SGHRS, YFSETQ.